This passage covers 6 T cell receptor beta chains from one sample sequenced in a study of T cells in Graves' hyperthyroidism and ophthalmopathy. The source material, RNA transcripts, was used to amplify TCR beta CDR3 regions. TCR CDR3 regions were first amplified by RT-PCR with HTBI primers. TCRdb recomputed calls from the multiplex PCR reads with MiXCR, one row per CDR3 protein. The sample records roughly 500,000 distinct CDR3 sequences, 40% to 50% being singletons. Sequenced input: peripheral blood or thyroid tissue (not recorded which). These receptors were collected from an adult woman with Graves' disease, either hyperthyroidism or ophthalmopathy (not recorded which).

In regard to this clonotype: One junction end disagrees with the germline gene, perhaps due to a read error. The chain joins TRBV10-3 to TRBJ2-5; D is unresolved. The CDR3 is 16 amino acids. CDR1 is ENHRY and CDR2 is SYGVKD in the germline V gene. The CDR3 coding sequence is TGTGCCAGCAGTTTTTCCCCCGGCACTTCGGAGGAGACCCAGTACTTC. Amino acids: CASSFSPGTSEETQYF.

This chain joins TRBV2 and TRBJ1-4; 7 bases fit TRBD1. CDR1 and CDR2 (germline): SNHLY, FYNNEI. J gave up 4 bases and V 7 bases, and 3 bases lay outside the gene matches. This CDR3 is 13 amino acids long. CDR3 in DNA: TGTGCCAGCAAAACAGGGGTTAATGAAAAACTGTTTTTT. Protein product: CASKTGVNEKLFF.

The chain carries TRBV12-3 or TRBV12-4 and TRBJ1-5; no firm D call. Trimming cost V 6 bases and J 7 bases, with 10 bases left between them. This CDR3 has 12 residues. Written as DNA, the CDR3 is TGTGCCAGCAGCAGGACGCGGCAGCCCCAGCATTTT. Translation gives CASSRTRQPQHF.

The sample holds many counts of this clonotype. The V call is TRBV20-1, the J call TRBJ1-5; no reliable D call. Trimming pared 3 bases from V and 1 base from J, leaving 10 bases between. The CDR3 extends over 14 amino acids. Germline CDR1 is DFQATT and CDR2 is SNEGSKA (reference sequence). CDR3 in amino acids: CSARGTRSNQPQHF. In DNA, the CDR3 is TGCAGTGCTAGGGGCACACGAAGCAATCAGCCCCAGCATTTT.

The chain combines TRBV10-3 with TRBJ2-7, with 7 bases fitting TRBD2. The CDR3 runs to 16 residues. CDR1 is ENHRY and CDR2 is SYGVKD in the germline V gene. The V gene end was trimmed by 3 bases and the J gene end by 3 bases; junction bases not matched to a gene: 11. The CDR3 coding sequence is TGTGCCATCAGTGAAGCTCGGGGCGGGAGAGGCTACGAGCAGTACTTC. It specifies CAISEARGGRGYEQYF.

This clonotype was counted once. CDR3 in DNA: TGTGCCAGCTCACAAGGGACATTGAACACTGAAGCTTTCTTT. This translates into CASSQGTLNTEAFF. The V call is TRBV18, the J call TRBJ1-1; D may be TRBD1 (6 bases). V lost 4 bases and J lost 0, with 9 bases in between. From germline, CDR1 is KGHSH and CDR2 LQKENI. This CDR3 has 14 residues.